This paragraph covers one T cell receptor beta chain sequence. Its antigen is unknown. The protocol was immunoSEQ multiplex PCR, while the TCRdb copy is restricted to in-frame clones and leaves out a portion. The data contain about 100,000 clones, approximately 94% of them singletons. This sample is part of a study of siplizumab effects on memory and regulatory T cells. Study conclusions and caveats: About 75-96% of proliferating CD4+ or CD8+ clones had no assignable naive or memory phenotype.

The CDR3 extends over 12 amino acids. V was pared by 7 bases and J by 5 bases, with 12 bases between. Looked up from germline, CDR1 is SNHLY and CDR2 is FYNNEI. Sequenced sample: non-Treg CD4+ T cells sorted from blood. The receptor was derived from a human donor in good health. The chain joins TRBV2 to TRBJ2-7; D gene unclear. The CDR3 sequence is CASIRNPDEQYF. As DNA, the CDR3 is TGTGCCAGCATCCGGAATCCGGACGAGCAGTACTTC.